This T cell receptor (beta chain) stems from a study of cytomegalovirus exposure and HLA in healthy donors. As for the study in general: There were some 81 million unique TCRs (from HLA-typed donors) in an early data release.

The V gene's germline CDR1 is SNHLY and CDR2 FYNNEI. CDR3 length: 14 amino acids. The V gene lost 5 bases and the J gene lost 8 bases, with 15 bases spanning the gap. Use of 60 Vbeta and 13 Jbeta primers characterized the PCR. Libraries were prepared by immunoSEQ multiplex PCR; TCRdb keeps only in-frame clonotypes and omits some of them. The profile covers 150,000 to 200,000 clones, with just over 75% appearing a single time and 1.4% taken by the ten largest. Overall study results and limits: Reportedly, a later analysis found an Asian-associated ancestry cluster had fewer N-insertions than the roughly 630-donor mean. In a later analysis, HLA-associated TCR beta chains were more clonally expanded than equally common others.

Everyone who donated was a healthy bone marrow donor. Turning to this clone: Its antigen is unidentified.

The sequence was collected from a woman in her thirties in good health and CMV-seropositive. This rearrangement joins TRBV2 to TRBJ2-2, with a possible D match to TRBD1 (6 bases). The sample consisted of PBMCs. The CDR3 region has the DNA TGTGCCAGCAGTTTTACAGGGTTTCAGGGGGAGCTGTTTTTT. Protein product: CASSFTGFQGELFF.